A single sample is the source of the 29 T cell receptor beta chains below, sequenced in a study of spatial heterogeneity in lung cancer. Via MiXCR, TCRdb re-called the 5' RACE reads, giving one row per CDR3 protein. Among about 1,900 distinct CDR3 sequences listed, 7.8% were seen once. This sample's time point: sample taken at primary tumor resection. Frozen PBMC, nontumor lung or tumor provided whole RNA, which was sequenced unsorted. The sequenced sample was normal lung tissue next to the tumor, obtained at surgery. Source of these receptors: a male donor with early-stage non-small cell lung cancer.

Ten or more counts support this clonotype. The size of this beta chain means little, since it is a stray read in a library made for alpha chains. The chain recombines TRBV20-1 with TRBJ2-5, with 9 bases fitting TRBD1. Germline CDR1 is DFQATT and CDR2 is SNEGSKA (reference sequence). This CDR3 spans 13 amino acids. The V and J ends lost 6 bases and 5 bases, in that order; junction bases with no gene match: 7. CDR3 region: CSAGDRVRETQYF. CDR3 sequence (DNA): TGCAGTGCGGGGGACAGGGTTAGGGAGACCCAGTACTTC.

This clonotype is termed medium-sized. Because this beta chain is a stray read in a library intended to capture alpha chains, its abundance should not be given much weight. The chain recombines TRBV11-2 with TRBJ2-1; a weak D match, TRBD2 (7 bases). This CDR3 has 11 residues. The V end lost 5 bases, the J end lost 9 bases, and 8 bases lay between the germline ends. In germline, CDR1 is SGHAT, CDR2 FQNNGV. The CDR3 protein is CASSRGAEQFF. The CDR3 DNA reads TGTGCCAGCAGCCGGGGGGCTGAGCAGTTCTTC.

This clonotype has more than one count but fewer than ten. This beta chain represents an off-target read in a library built for alpha chains; its size is of limited meaning. The genes are TRBV12-3 or TRBV12-4 and TRBJ1-5; 8 nucleotides align to TRBD1. This CDR3 region has 15 residues. With 6 bases clipped from V and 5 bases from J, the junction kept 9 bases outside the gene matches. The CDR3 is CASSIGQGWDQPQHF. CDR3 in DNA: TGTGCCAGCAGCATTGGACAGGGATGGGATCAGCCCCAGCATTTT.

By share, this clonotype counts as large. Little can be read into the size of this beta chain, an off-target read in a library designed for alpha chains. CDR3 in DNA: TGTGCCAGCAGCATAGGGGGGGCCAACGTCCTGACTTTC. It encodes CASSIGGANVLTF. The chain employs TRBV7-2 and TRBJ2-6; D is uncertain. Trimming removed 5 bases from V and 4 bases from J, with 6 bases in between. CDR3 size: 13 residues. In germline, CDR1 is SGHTA, CDR2 FQGNSA.

About this clonotype itself: In a library made to pick up alpha chains, this beta chain is a stray read with a size that means little. The chain recombines TRBV28 with TRBJ1-5; no clear D gene. CDR3 size: 14 residues. Trimming took off 3 bases at V and 1 base at J, with 7 bases between the two ends. Germline lookup yields CDR1 MDHEN and CDR2 SYDVKM. In nucleotides, the CDR3 is TGTGCCAGCAGTTTGTCGGGGAGCAATCAGCCCCAGCATTTT. Amino acids: CASSLSGSNQPQHF.

About this clonotype itself: Little can be read into the size of this beta chain, an off-target read in a library designed for alpha chains. J is TRBJ2-3 and V is TRBV7-9; D is undetermined. The V end lost 2 bases, the J end lost 5 bases, and 11 bases lay between the germline ends. Germline V CDR1 and CDR2: SEHNR, FQNEAQ (reference sequence). This CDR3 is 14 amino acids long. CDR3 nucleotide sequence: TGTGCCAGCAGCTTAATAGAAGCAGGAGATACGCAGTATTTT. Translated: CASSLIEAGDTQYF. The full variable domain, completed using reference TRBV7-9 and TRBJ2-3, is DTGVSQNPRHKITKRGQNVTFRCDPISEHNRLYWYRQTLGQGPEFLTYFQNEAQLEKSRLLSDRFSAERPKGSFSTLEIQRTEQGDSAMYLCASSLIEAGDTQYFGPGTRLTVL.

This clonotype is medium-sized (0.01 to 0.1%). The size of this beta chain means little, since it is a stray read in a library made for alpha chains. The chain joins TRBV6-5 to TRBJ2-3; D is possibly TRBD1 (5 bases). Deletions cut 5 bases from V and 2 bases from J, with 8 bases between. The CDR3 is 13 residues long. The germline CDR1 and CDR2 sequences are MNHEY and SVGAGI. CDR3 protein: CASSQGFTDTQYF. The CDR3 DNA follows: TGTGCCAGCAGTCAGGGATTCACAGATACGCAGTATTTT.

By sample share, this clonotype is medium-sized. This beta chain came through as a stray read in a library set up for alpha chains, and its size says little. The V and J genes are TRBV5-1 and TRBJ2-5, with a possible D match to TRBD2 (5 bases). The germline CDR1 and CDR2 sequences are SGHRS and YFSETQ. With 0 bases removed from V and 3 bases from J, the gap between germline ends came to 9 bases. The CDR3 consists of 14 residues. CDR3 residues: CASSLEGRKETQYF. The DNA of the CDR3 is TGCGCCAGCAGCTTGGAAGGGAGAAAAGAGACCCAGTACTTC.

By frequency in the sample, this clonotype is medium-sized. This beta chain is an off-target read within a library intended for alpha chains, so its frequency means little. The V and J genes are TRBV5-4 and TRBJ1-6, with a weak D call TRBD1 (6 bases). Trimming took off 3 bases at V and 7 bases at J, with 11 bases between the two ends. Germline CDR1 is SGHNT and CDR2 is YYREEE (reference sequence). The CDR3 has 14 residues. CDR3 amino acids: CASSSTGVNSPLHF. Here the CDR3 DNA reads TGTGCCAGCAGCTCGACAGGTGTCAATTCACCCCTCCACTTT.

This clonotype was observed many times. Because the library targeted alpha chains, this beta chain is an off-target read whose size means little. The V call is TRBV4-2, the J call TRBJ2-5; tentative D call: TRBD2 (6 bases). CDR3 length: 17 residues. In germline, CDR1 is LGHNA, CDR2 YNFKEQ. V lost 4 bases to trimming and J lost 5 bases, with 23 bases between them. The CDR3 DNA reads TGTGCCAGCAGCCCGACGGGGTATGCGGGAATAGGTGAGACCCAGTACTTC. It specifies CASSPTGYAGIGETQYF.

This clonotype was counted ten times or more. For a library built for alpha chains, this beta chain is a stray read; little rests on its size. The rearrangement links TRBV30 to TRBJ2-5, with D possibly TRBD1 on 6 matching bases. With 1 base removed from V and 5 bases from J, the gap between germline ends came to 14 bases. This CDR3 region has 14 residues. Germline V gene lookup returns CDR1 GTSNPN and CDR2 SVGIG (reference sequence). The CDR3 DNA reads TGTGCCTGGAGTGCAGGCCTAAGGGGGGAGACCCAGTACTTC. The encoded protein is CAWSAGLRGETQYF.

By sample share, this clonotype is large. This beta chain turned up in a library designed for alpha chains; as an off-target read, its abundance says little. This chain joins TRBV7-2 and TRBJ2-3; 8 nucleotides match TRBD2. Germline assignment: CDR1 SGHTA and CDR2 FQGNSA. V dropped 5 bases and J dropped 0; count of bases not matched to a gene: 4. The CDR3 length is 15 residues. The CDR3 region is CASSPSGRSTDTQYF. CDR3 nucleotides: TGTGCCAGCAGCCCTAGCGGGCGGAGCACAGATACGCAGTATTTT.

Comment on this clonotype: This beta chain lies outside the target of a library built for alpha chains; its clone size means little. DNA of the CDR3: TGTGCCAGCAGTTTATCCCAAAGGGGGACTGAAGCTTTCTTT. This translates into CASSLSQRGTEAFF. The V call is TRBV27, the J call TRBJ1-1; tentatively, D is TRBD1 (6 bases). V dropped 0 bases and J dropped 5 bases, with 10 bases sitting between them. The germline gives CDR1 MNHEY, CDR2 SMNVEV (reference sequence). This CDR3 is built from 14 residues.

Concerning this clonotype itself: A much larger clone lies a single base off, so this may be a read error. The library was built for alpha chains, so this beta chain is an off-target read and its size means little. The V and J genes are TRBV5-1 and TRBJ1-1; TRBD1 might be the D (5 bases). Germline CDR1 reads SGHRS; CDR2 reads YFSETQ. V was clipped by 7 bases and J by 6 bases, with 19 bases between them. CDR3 length: 14 residues. The CDR3: CASGAGVEEAEAFF. In nucleotides, the CDR3 is TGCGCCAGCGGGGCGGGGGTCGAGGAGGCTGAAGCTTTCTTT.

The table lists this clonotype with many counts. This beta chain is an unintended read in a library built for alpha chains; its size means little. The V call is TRBV6-2 or TRBV6-3, the J call TRBJ2-5; maybe TRBD2 (6 bases). Germline assignment: CDR1 MNHEY and CDR2 SVGEGT. The CDR3 is made up of 16 amino acids. The V and J ends lost 8 bases and 3 bases respectively, with 22 bases between them. The DNA of the CDR3 is TGTGCCAGCCAAACCGGAGGGCGGGGCCCCGAAGAGACCCAGTACTTC. It translates to CASQTGGRGPEETQYF.

Judged by abundance, this clonotype is medium-sized. Because the library targeted alpha chains, this beta chain is an off-target read whose size means little. The chain employs TRBV6-1 and TRBJ1-3, with 7 bases identical to TRBD1. The CDR3 runs to 17 residues. The V gene end was trimmed by 0 bases and the J gene end by 0 bases; junction bases not matched to a gene: 5. Germline V gene sequence: CDR1 MNHNS, CDR2 SASEGT. CDR3 sequence: CASSEAVDRRSGNTIYF. CDR3 DNA sequence: TGTGCCAGCAGTGAAGCGGTGGACAGGCGCTCTGGAAACACCATATATTTT.

This clonotype was picked up a small number of times. Because this beta chain is a stray read in a library intended to capture alpha chains, its abundance should not be given much weight. The rearrangement joins TRBV7-2 to TRBJ1-5; unclear D gene. The CDR3 has 12 residues. Germline V gives CDR1 SGHTA, CDR2 FQGNSA. V shed 6 bases and J shed 4 bases, with 7 bases lying between them. CDR3 nucleotide sequence: TGTGCCAGCAGTAGGGAGAATCAGCCCCAGCATTTT. It specifies CASSRENQPQHF.

In its sample, this clonotype ranks as medium-sized. A library made for alpha chains picked up this beta chain off target, so its size means little. The V call is TRBV12-5, the J call TRBJ2-1; perhaps D is TRBD1 or TRBD2 (7 bases each). The CDR3 runs 15 residues. Trimming shortened V by 3 bases and J by 6 bases, and 15 bases separated the two germline ends. CDR1 and CDR2 (germline): LGHNT, FRNRAP. DNA of the CDR3: TGTGCTAGTGGTTTTCGGCAGGGGGGGCCCAATGAGCAGTTCTTC. This encodes CASGFRQGGPNEQFF.

Comment on this clonotype: This beta chain appears as a stray read in a library generated for alpha chains; its size is not informative. CDR3 bases: TGCAGTGCTAGAAAGCCAGGGGGCACTGAAGCTTTCTTT. It codes for CSARKPGGTEAFF. The rearrangement links TRBV20-1 to TRBJ1-1; 7 nucleotides align to TRBD1. J lost 4 bases, V lost 2 bases, and 4 bases had no gene match. Germline lookup yields CDR1 DFQATT and CDR2 SNEGSKA (reference sequence). The length of the CDR3 is 13 residues.

By share of the sample, this clonotype is medium-sized. The library was designed around alpha chains, so this beta chain is a stray read whose abundance carries little weight. The V call is TRBV6-2 or TRBV6-3, the J call TRBJ2-3, with 7 bases matching TRBD1. The CDR3 is 13 residues long. The J segment lost 3 bases and the V segment lost 8 bases, leaving 5 bases of the junction unmatched. Looked up from germline, CDR1 is MNHEY and CDR2 is SVGEGT. CDR3 region: CASGTGETDTQYF. The DNA of the CDR3 is TGTGCCAGCGGTACAGGGGAAACAGATACGCAGTATTTT.

This clonotype was seen many times. This beta chain represents an off-target read in a library built for alpha chains; its size is of limited meaning. This rearrangement joins TRBV6-2 or TRBV6-3 to TRBJ2-4; possibly TRBD1 for D (5 bases). The V end lost 6 bases, the J end lost 8 bases, and 14 bases lay between the germline ends. The CDR3 totals 13 residues. Germline V gives CDR1 MNHEY, CDR2 SVGEGT. Written as DNA, the CDR3 is TGTGCCAGCAGCCGTAACACAGGAGACATTCAGTACTTC. This encodes CASSRNTGDIQYF.

This clonotype was observed a handful of times. Little can be read into the size of this beta chain, an off-target read in a library designed for alpha chains. The genes are TRBV11-2 and TRBJ1-5; D gene ambiguous. The CDR3 is 16 amino acids. V was pared by 5 bases and J by 2 bases, with 16 bases between. The germline gives CDR1 SGHAT, CDR2 FQNNGV. The chain's CDR3 is CASSGGGLVGNQPQHF. CDR3 nucleotides: TGTGCCAGCAGCGGAGGAGGCCTGGTGGGCAATCAGCCCCAGCATTTT.

In this sample, this clonotype is medium-sized. The library was designed around alpha chains, so this beta chain is a stray read whose abundance carries little weight. The CDR3 nucleotides read TGTGCCAGCAGCCTCGGGACCGCCCGGGAGCAGTTCTTC. It specifies CASSLGTAREQFF. The V gene is TRBV7-2, the J gene TRBJ2-1; tentatively, D is TRBD1 or TRBD2 (5 bases each). Germline V gene lookup returns CDR1 SGHTA and CDR2 FQGNSA. This CDR3 comprises 13 residues. The V end lost 5 bases, the J end lost 10 bases, and 15 bases lay between the germline ends.

By share of the sample, this clonotype is medium-sized. Found in a library prepared for alpha chains, this beta chain is an off-target read, and its abundance has little meaning. V gene TRBV29-1 combines with J gene TRBJ2-2, with no clear D. The CDR3 extends over 12 amino acids. Germline-derived CDR1 and CDR2 are SQVTM and ANQGSEA. CDR3 region: CAALRAKGELFF. The CDR3 nucleotides read TGCGCCGCATTAAGGGCCAAGGGGGAGCTGTTTTTT.

In its sample, this clonotype was seen many times. Being off target in a library aimed at alpha chains, this beta chain has a size of little meaning. CDR3 protein: CSATGGSSLNTEAFF. CDR3 nucleotide sequence: TGCAGTGCTACGGGGGGAAGCTCCCTGAACACTGAAGCTTTCTTT. The chain uses TRBV20-1 and TRBJ1-1, with D perhaps TRBD1 (5 bases). The CDR3 runs 15 residues. Per germline, CDR1 DFQATT and CDR2 SNEGSKA (reference sequence). V shed 4 bases and J shed 0 bases, with 15 bases lying between them.

By share, this clonotype ranks as medium-sized. A library prepared for alpha chains yielded this beta chain as an off-target read; its size is of little meaning. The chain uses TRBV28 and TRBJ2-7; a weak D match, TRBD2 (5 bases). Germline lookup yields CDR1 MDHEN and CDR2 SYDVKM. This CDR3 comprises 15 residues. V was trimmed by 8 bases and J by 1 base, leaving 18 bases between them. The DNA of the CDR3 is TGTGCCAGCCAAGGGAGCGCTTCCATTTCCTACGAGCAGTACTTC. Translation: CASQGSASISYEQYF.

This clonotype rates as medium-sized. Found in a library prepared for alpha chains, this beta chain is an off-target read, and its abundance has little meaning. The chain combines TRBV7-8 with TRBJ2-7; D may match TRBD1 or TRBD2 (5 bases each). The CDR3 covers 14 residues. V lost 4 bases and J lost 9, with 19 bases in between. Germline CDR1 reads SGHVS; CDR2 reads FQNEAQ. The CDR3 is CASSSRVEETVQYF. CDR3 nucleotide sequence: TGTGCCAGCAGCTCCAGGGTGGAGGAGACGGTGCAGTACTTC.

This clonotype was found a few times. As an off-target read in a library built for alpha chains, this beta chain has a frequency of little significance. The V and J genes are TRBV4-3 and TRBJ1-4; 9 positions match TRBD1. CDR1 and CDR2 from the germline V gene are LGHNA and YSLEER. Germline trimming cut 4 bases from V and 7 bases from J; bases unmatched to any gene: 7. The CDR3 covers 15 residues. In DNA, the CDR3 is TGCGCCAGCAGCCTTGAACAGGGGGCGGCTGAAAAACTGTTTTTT. It translates to CASSLEQGAAEKLFF.

This clonotype is termed large. This beta chain is a stray sequence in a library constructed for alpha chains; its clone size is not meaningful. This chain connects TRBV20-1 to TRBJ2-3; D remains ambiguous. Germline lookup yields CDR1 DFQATT and CDR2 SNEGSKA (reference sequence). This CDR3 comprises 14 residues. Trimming removed 0 bases from V and 8 bases from J, with 15 bases in between. Written as DNA, the CDR3 is TGCAGTGCTAGAGATATGGCCCGGGCGGCTACGCAGTATTTT. This sequence encodes CSARDMARAATQYF.